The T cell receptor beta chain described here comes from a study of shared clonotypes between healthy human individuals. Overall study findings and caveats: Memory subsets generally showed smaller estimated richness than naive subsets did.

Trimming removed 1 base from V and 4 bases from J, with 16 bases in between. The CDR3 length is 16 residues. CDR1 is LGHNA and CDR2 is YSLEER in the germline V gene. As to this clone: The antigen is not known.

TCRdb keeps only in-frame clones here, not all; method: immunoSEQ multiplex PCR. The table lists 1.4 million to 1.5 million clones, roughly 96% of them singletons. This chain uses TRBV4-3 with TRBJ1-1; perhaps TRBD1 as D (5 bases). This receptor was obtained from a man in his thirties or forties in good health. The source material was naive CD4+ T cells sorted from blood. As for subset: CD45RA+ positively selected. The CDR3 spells CASSQAPGKGSTEAFF. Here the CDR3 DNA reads TGCGCCAGCAGCCAAGCTCCAGGGAAGGGTAGCACTGAAGCTTTCTTT.